The rows below give T cell receptor beta chains drawn from one sample of a study of blood T cell repertoires in COVID-19. Here immunoSEQ multiplex PCR was the method, and the copy in TCRdb shows in-frame clones only, minus some. The sample holds 200,000 to 250,000 clones; approximately 80% are singletons and the top ten take over 6%. Sample: peripheral blood. These receptors were taken from a woman of 80 years or more with COVID-19, enrolled during active disease. CDR3s include the opening cysteine and the closing phenylalanine or tryptophan. The D gene is left open where the match is weak. Rows give clone size only sometimes, using once, few, many, or a class for an expanded clone.

clone size,J gene,D gene,V gene,CDR3 protein,CDR3 DNA
.,TRBJ1-2,.,TRBV4-2,CASSQAGRDGYTF,TGTGCCAGCAGCCAAGCAGGCAGGGATGGCTACACCTTC
.,TRBJ2-5,.,TRBV6-5,CASSAIGGVQETQYF,TGTGCCAGCAGCGCTATAGGAGGAGTCCAAGAGACCCAGTACTTC
.,TRBJ2-3,TRBD2,TRBV27,CASSLSGTNSFEQYF,TGTGCCAGCAGTTTAAGCGGGACCAATAGTTTCGAGCAGTATTTT
few,TRBJ1-1,.,TRBV7-8,CASSLAYSAGENTEAFF,TGTGCCAGCAGCTTAGCATATTCGGCGGGGGAGAACACTGAAGCTTTCTTT
.,TRBJ1-1,TRBD1,TRBV5-1,CASSLGQGARAFF,TGCGCCAGCAGCTTGGGACAGGGGGCGAGGGCTTTCTTT
.,TRBJ2-6,.,TRBV6-6,CASSKRPGSPSSSGANVLTF,TGTGCCAGCAGCAAACGCCCCGGGTCTCCTTCCAGCTCTGGGGCCAACGTCCTGACTTTC
.,TRBJ2-5,.,TRBV5-1,CASSGNRAGRETQYF,TGCGCCAGCAGCGGGAACAGGGCGGGTAGAGAGACCCAGTACTTC
few,TRBJ1-6,TRBD1,TRBV7-2,CASSVQGASSPLHF,TGTGCCAGCAGCGTACAGGGGGCGAGTTCACCCCTCCACTTT
.,TRBJ1-1,TRBD1,TRBV18,CASSATGSTEAFF,TGTGCCAGCTCAGCGACAGGGAGCACTGAAGCTTTCTTT
once,TRBJ2-7,.,TRBV12-5,CASGPHSYEQYF,TGTGCTAGTGGTCCCCATTCCTACGAGCAGTACTTC
.,TRBJ2-5,.,TRBV19,CASSIAAGMETQYF,TGTGCCAGTAGTATAGCGGCAGGGATGGAGACCCAGTACTTC
.,TRBJ1-5,TRBD1,TRBV19,CASSIIGGPTQPQHF,TGTGCCAGTAGTATAATAGGGGGCCCAACTCAGCCCCAGCATTTT
once,TRBJ2-7,.,TRBV14,CASSQVPSYEQYF,TGTGCCAGCAGCCAAGTCCCCAGCTACGAGCAGTACTTC
.,TRBJ2-7,TRBD1,TRBV6-5,CASSRLTGSSYEQYF,TGTGCCAGCAGTCGTCTGACAGGGAGCTCCTACGAGCAGTACTTC
.,TRBJ2-1,TRBD2,TRBV5-1,CASSLRFGLLAESGEQFF,TGCGCCAGCAGCTTGAGATTCGGTTTACTAGCGGAGTCGGGTGAGCAGTTCTTC
.,TRBJ1-1,.,TRBV7-9,CASSQSVAATNTEAFF,TGTGCCAGCAGCCAGTCCGTGGCTGCAACAAACACTGAAGCTTTCTTT
.,TRBJ2-3,.,TRBV11-3,CASSPGGTALTDTQYF,TGTGCCAGCAGCCCGGGGGGGACAGCGCTCACAGATACGCAGTATTTT
.,TRBJ1-5,TRBD1,TRBV18,CASSQETGINQPQHF,TGTGCCAGCTCACAGGAGACAGGGATCAATCAGCCCCAGCATTTT
.,TRBJ2-7,TRBD1,TRBV28,CASRTGSTRYEQYF,TGTGCCAGCAGGACAGGGAGCACCCGCTACGAGCAGTACTTC
.,TRBJ2-7,TRBD2,TRBV9,CASSVSGSGYEQYF,TGTGCCAGCAGCGTTAGCGGGAGTGGGTACGAGCAGTACTTC
.,TRBJ1-6,TRBD1,TRBV28,CAISDRVDSPLHF,TGTGCCATCTCGGACAGGGTTGATTCACCCCTCCACTTT
.,TRBJ2-2,.,TRBV6-6,CASSGSRGQRVPGELFF,TGTGCCAGCAGTGGATCACGGGGTCAAAGAGTCCCCGGGGAGCTGTTTTTT
few,TRBJ2-2,TRBD2,TRBV5-1,CASSLGPAGDTGELFF,TGCGCCAGCAGCTTGGGTCCCGCGGGAGACACCGGGGAGCTGTTTTTT
.,TRBJ1-4,.,TRBV5-4,CASSSRGATNEKLFF,TGTGCCAGCAGCAGCCGCGGGGCAACTAATGAAAAACTGTTTTTT
.,TRBJ2-2,TRBD2,TRBV7-9,CASSLAGEDGELFF,TGTGCCAGCAGCCTAGCGGGAGAGGACGGGGAGCTGTTTTTT
.,TRBJ2-1,.,TRBV3-1/TRBV3-2,CASSPGLASYNEQFF,TGTGCCAGCAGCCCCGGACTGGCCTCCTACAATGAGCAGTTCTTC
.,TRBJ1-2,.,TRBV11-2,CASSDFSGVSGYTF,TGTGCCAGCAGCGACTTCTCGGGGGTCTCTGGCTACACCTTC
.,TRBJ1-2,.,TRBV6-1,CASSEARGPGYTF,TGTGCCAGCAGTGAAGCGCGAGGGCCTGGCTACACCTTC
.,TRBJ1-1,TRBD1,TRBV5-4,CASGDRGHTEAFF,TGTGCCAGCGGCGACAGGGGGCACACTGAAGCTTTCTTT
.,TRBJ1-6,.,TRBV6-5,CASRGVLSSPLHF,TGTGCCAGCAGAGGGGTCCTGAGTTCACCCCTCCACTTT
once,TRBJ2-1,TRBD2,TRBV19,CASRASGSPSSYNEQFF,TGTGCCAGTAGGGCTAGCGGGAGCCCCAGCTCCTACAATGAGCAGTTCTTC
few,TRBJ2-7,.,TRBV3-1/TRBV3-2,CASSQEGTLAYEQYF,TGTGCCAGCAGCCAAGAGGGCACGCTCGCCTACGAGCAGTACTTC
.,TRBJ2-1,.,TRBV19,CASSMTATRSSYNEQFF,TGTGCCAGTAGTATGACCGCGACCCGGAGCTCCTACAATGAGCAGTTCTTC
.,TRBJ1-5,.,TRBV6-1,CASSEVGRDQPQHF,TGTGCCAGCAGTGAAGTGGGGAGGGATCAGCCCCAGCATTTT
.,TRBJ1-5,.,TRBV3-1/TRBV3-2,CASSQDAWQPQHF,TGTGCCAGCAGCCAAGATGCGTGGCAGCCCCAGCATTTT
.,TRBJ2-5,TRBD1,TRBV5-1,CASSVLTGGETQYF,TGCGCCAGCAGCGTCCTCACAGGGGGGGAGACCCAGTACTTC
.,TRBJ2-6,.,TRBV19,CASSLSLGGSGANVLTF,TGTGCCAGTAGCCTGAGCTTGGGGGGCTCTGGGGCCAACGTCCTGACTTTC
.,TRBJ2-6,.,TRBV14,CASSQGTVDRGANVLTF,TGTGCCAGCAGCCAAGGGACAGTGGATAGGGGGGCCAACGTCCTGACTTTC
once,TRBJ1-2,TRBD1,TRBV5-1,CASSLTGPTGGYGYTF,TGCGCCAGCAGCCTGACCGGACCGACAGGGGGGTATGGCTACACCTTC
.,TRBJ1-3,TRBD1,TRBV3-1/TRBV3-2,CASSHGTGGDTIYF,TGTGCCAGCAGCCATGGGACAGGGGGAGACACCATATATTTT
.,TRBJ2-3,.,TRBV2,CASSEISDTQYF,TGTGCCAGCAGTGAAATATCAGATACGCAGTATTTT
once,TRBJ2-1,.,TRBV5-5,CASTVPGHSYNEQFF,TGTGCCAGCACCGTTCCGGGACACTCGTACAATGAGCAGTTCTTC
.,TRBJ1-2,.,TRBV18,CASSQGVGYGYTF,TGTGCCAGCTCACAAGGAGTGGGCTATGGCTACACCTTC
.,TRBJ2-3,TRBD1,TRBV20-1,CSASSAGQGTDTQYF,TGCAGTGCTAGTAGTGCGGGACAGGGCACAGATACGCAGTATTTT
.,TRBJ1-5,TRBD1,TRBV10-2,CASVDRASNQPQHF,TGCGCCAGCGTGGACAGGGCAAGCAATCAGCCCCAGCATTTT
.,TRBJ2-7,TRBD1,TRBV28,CASSSLGRQGSYEQYF,TGTGCCAGCAGTTCGCTCGGCAGACAGGGGTCCTACGAGCAGTACTTC
.,TRBJ2-5,.,TRBV7-3,CASSLRGQETQYF,TGTGCCAGCAGCCTCCGGGGCCAAGAGACCCAGTACTTC
.,TRBJ2-2,TRBD2,TRBV7-3,CASSLTSGGTGELFF,TGTGCCAGCAGCTTAACTAGCGGGGGAACCGGGGAGCTGTTTTTT
.,TRBJ2-1,.,TRBV6-4,CASRRAGGFDEQFF,TGTGCCAGCAGAAGGGCAGGGGGGTTTGATGAGCAGTTCTTC
.,TRBJ2-5,TRBD2,TRBV2,CASEAGGETQYF,TGTGCCAGCGAAGCGGGGGGGGAGACCCAGTACTTC
.,TRBJ1-1,.,TRBV28,CASLSGGSMNTEAFF,TGTGCCAGCCTCTCGGGGGGTTCCATGAACACTGAAGCTTTCTTT
.,TRBJ1-1,.,TRBV9,CASSRLDSTIEAFF,TGTGCCAGCAGTAGACTGGACAGTACGATTGAAGCTTTCTTT
once,TRBJ2-2,TRBD2,TRBV5-1,CASSTGGANTGELFF,TGCGCCAGCAGCACGGGGGGGGCGAACACCGGGGAGCTGTTTTTT
.,TRBJ2-7,TRBD1,TRBV6-5,CASTGHRQGGEQYF,TGTGCCAGCACCGGCCATCGACAGGGGGGCGAGCAGTACTTC
.,TRBJ2-7,.,TRBV6-5,CASTPVGGPGEQYF,TGTGCCAGCACCCCGGTGGGAGGTCCCGGCGAGCAGTACTTC
.,TRBJ2-1,TRBD2,TRBV3-1/TRBV3-2,CASSLRASGILDGDEQFF,TGTGCCAGCAGCCTACGGGCTAGCGGGATCTTGGACGGCGATGAGCAGTTCTTC
.,TRBJ1-5,TRBD1,TRBV29-1,CSARTGNNQPQHF,TGCAGCGCCCGGACAGGAAATAATCAGCCCCAGCATTTT
.,TRBJ1-2,.,TRBV15,CATSSRGADGYTF,TGTGCCACCAGCAGTAGGGGTGCGGATGGCTACACCTTC
.,TRBJ1-2,.,TRBV3-1/TRBV3-2,CASSPQPGDYGYTF,TGTGCCAGCAGCCCTCAACCAGGGGACTATGGCTACACCTTC
.,TRBJ1-2,TRBD1,TRBV28,CASIGTGQGFKGYTF,TGTGCCAGCATAGGAACGGGACAGGGATTTAAAGGCTACACCTTC